This entry features one TCR beta chain sequence. Its matching antigen is unknown. The germline V gene encodes CDR1 SGHAT and CDR2 FQNNGV. This CDR3 contains 12 residues. V dropped 2 bases and J dropped 5 bases, with 5 bases sitting between them. The data are from a study of shared clonotypes between healthy human individuals. Notes on the study in general: In contrast to clonotypes shared by all four donors, non-shared clonotypes had lower generation probabilities. Blood was the sole source, and tissue repertoires probably differ.

Profiled with immunoSEQ multiplex PCR; TCRdb holds only in-frame clones, not every one. In the table there are roughly 2.5 million clones, more than 80% of which are singletons. The healthy adult donors were HIV-negative and reported no recent acute infections or vaccinations. The donors, all of them Caucasian adults, lived in Nashville, Tennessee. The sample was naive CD4+ T cells sorted from blood. Indicated subset: CD45RA+ positively selected. The chain has TRBV11-2 and TRBJ2-3; the D is unclear. This TCR was recovered from a man aged 18-30 years in good health. In DNA form, the CDR3 reads TGTGCCAGCAGCTTAACGAAAGATACGCAGTATTTT. Translating gives CASSLTKDTQYF.